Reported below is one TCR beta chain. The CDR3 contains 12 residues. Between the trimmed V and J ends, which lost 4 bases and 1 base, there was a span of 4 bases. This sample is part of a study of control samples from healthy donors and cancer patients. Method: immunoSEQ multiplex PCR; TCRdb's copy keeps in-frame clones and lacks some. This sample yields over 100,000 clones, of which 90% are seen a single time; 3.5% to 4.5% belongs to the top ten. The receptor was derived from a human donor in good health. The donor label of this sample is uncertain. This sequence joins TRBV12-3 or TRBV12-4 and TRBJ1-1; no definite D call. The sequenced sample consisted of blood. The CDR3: CASSSWNTEAFF. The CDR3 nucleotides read TGTGCCAGCAGTTCGTGGAACACTGAAGCTTTCTTT.